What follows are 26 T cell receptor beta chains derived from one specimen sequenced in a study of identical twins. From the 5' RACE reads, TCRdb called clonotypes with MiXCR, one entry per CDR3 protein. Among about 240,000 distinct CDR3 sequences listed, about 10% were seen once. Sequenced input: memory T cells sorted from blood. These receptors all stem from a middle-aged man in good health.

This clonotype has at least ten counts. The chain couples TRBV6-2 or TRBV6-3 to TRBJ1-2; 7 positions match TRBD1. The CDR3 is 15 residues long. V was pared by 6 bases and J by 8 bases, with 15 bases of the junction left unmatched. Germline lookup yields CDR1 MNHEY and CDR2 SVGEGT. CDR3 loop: CASRTRLTGIGGYTF. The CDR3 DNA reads TGTGCCAGCAGGACTCGACTGACAGGGATAGGCGGCTACACCTTC.

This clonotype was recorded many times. CDR3 residues: CSVRQGPYEQYF. CDR3 sequence (DNA): TGCAGCGTACGCCAGGGGCCCTACGAGCAGTACTTC. The V call is TRBV29-1, the J call TRBJ2-7; a weak D match, TRBD1 (6 bases). The ends were cut back, 6 bases at V and 2 bases at J, with 11 bases in the middle. Per the germline V gene, CDR1 is SQVTM and CDR2 is ANQGSEA. The CDR3 spans 12 residues.

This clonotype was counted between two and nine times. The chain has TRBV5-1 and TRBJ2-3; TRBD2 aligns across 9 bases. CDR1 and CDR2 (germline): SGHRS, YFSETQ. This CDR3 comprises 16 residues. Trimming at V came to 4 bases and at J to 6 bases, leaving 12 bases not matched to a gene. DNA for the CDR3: TGCGCCAGCAGCGCTCGATTAGCGGGGGAGGCTGATACGCAGTATTTT. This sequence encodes CASSARLAGEADTQYF.

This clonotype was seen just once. The CDR3 nucleotides are TGCAGTGCTAGGCTGACAGGGCGGGTCGAGCAGTACTTC. Its translation is CSARLTGRVEQYF. This sequence joins TRBV20-1 and TRBJ2-7; 7 nucleotides agree with TRBD1. V was clipped by 3 bases and J by 6 bases; unmatched bases: 8. The CDR3 contains 13 residues. The V gene's germline CDR1 is DFQATT and CDR2 SNEGSKA (reference sequence).

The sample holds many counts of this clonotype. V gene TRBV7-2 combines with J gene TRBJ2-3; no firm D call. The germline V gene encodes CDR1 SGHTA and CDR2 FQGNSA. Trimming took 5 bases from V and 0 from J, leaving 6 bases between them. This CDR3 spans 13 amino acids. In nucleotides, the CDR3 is TGTGCCAGCAGCCCCATGAGCACAGATACGCAGTATTTT. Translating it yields CASSPMSTDTQYF.

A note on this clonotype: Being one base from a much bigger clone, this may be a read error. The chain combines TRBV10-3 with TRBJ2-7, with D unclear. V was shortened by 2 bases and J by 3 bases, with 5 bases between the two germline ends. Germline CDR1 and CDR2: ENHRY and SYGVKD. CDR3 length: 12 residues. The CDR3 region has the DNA TGTGCCATCAGTGAGAGGCGCTACGAGCAGTACTTC. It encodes CAISERRYEQYF.

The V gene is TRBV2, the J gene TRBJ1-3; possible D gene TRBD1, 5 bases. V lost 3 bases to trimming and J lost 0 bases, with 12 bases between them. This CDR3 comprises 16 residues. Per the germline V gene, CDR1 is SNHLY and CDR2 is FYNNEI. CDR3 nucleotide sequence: TGTGCCAGCAGTGAGGGACGTCCAGTCTCTGGAAACACCATATATTTT. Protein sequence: CASSEGRPVSGNTIYF.

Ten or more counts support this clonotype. DNA for the CDR3: TGTGCCATCAGTGTTCAGGAGGGACACGAGCAGTACTTC. This codes for CAISVQEGHEQYF. The genes are TRBV10-3 and TRBJ2-7, with a possible D match to TRBD2 (6 bases). The germline CDR1 and CDR2 sequences are ENHRY and SYGVKD. This CDR3 region has 13 residues. Trimming removed 4 bases from V and 5 bases from J, with 12 bases in between.

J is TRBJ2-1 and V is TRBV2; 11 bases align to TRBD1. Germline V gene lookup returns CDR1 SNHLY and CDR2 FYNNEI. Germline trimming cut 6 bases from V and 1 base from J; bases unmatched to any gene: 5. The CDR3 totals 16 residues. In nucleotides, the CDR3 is TGTGCCAGCAGACCCGGGACAGGGGGGTCCTACAATGAGCAGTTCTTC. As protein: CASRPGTGGSYNEQFF.

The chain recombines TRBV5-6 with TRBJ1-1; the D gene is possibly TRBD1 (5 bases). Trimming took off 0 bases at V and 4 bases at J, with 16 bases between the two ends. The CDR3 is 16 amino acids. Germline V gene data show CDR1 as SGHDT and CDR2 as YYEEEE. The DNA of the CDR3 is TGTGCCAGCAGCTTGGACAGGACTTTAATGGCCACTGAAGCTTTCTTT. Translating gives CASSLDRTLMATEAFF.

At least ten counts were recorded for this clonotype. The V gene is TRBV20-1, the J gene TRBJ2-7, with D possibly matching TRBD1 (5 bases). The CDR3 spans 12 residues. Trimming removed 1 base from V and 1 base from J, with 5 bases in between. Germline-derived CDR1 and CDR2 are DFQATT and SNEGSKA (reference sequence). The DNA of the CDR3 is TGCAGTGCTAGAGGACAGTCCTACGAGCAGTACTTC. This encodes CSARGQSYEQYF.

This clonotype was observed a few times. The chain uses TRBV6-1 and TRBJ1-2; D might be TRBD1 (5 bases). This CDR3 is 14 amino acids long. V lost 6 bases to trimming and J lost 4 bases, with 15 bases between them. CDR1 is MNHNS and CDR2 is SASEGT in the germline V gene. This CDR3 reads CASSQDSLAYGYTF. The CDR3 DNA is TGTGCCAGCAGCCAAGACAGTCTGGCCTATGGCTACACCTTC.

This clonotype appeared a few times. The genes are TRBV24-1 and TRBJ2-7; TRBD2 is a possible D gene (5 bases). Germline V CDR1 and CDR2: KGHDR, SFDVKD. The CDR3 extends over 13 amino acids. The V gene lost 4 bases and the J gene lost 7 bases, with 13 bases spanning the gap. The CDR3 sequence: CATSERASREQYF. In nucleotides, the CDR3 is TGTGCCACCAGTGAGAGGGCCTCGCGGGAGCAGTACTTC.

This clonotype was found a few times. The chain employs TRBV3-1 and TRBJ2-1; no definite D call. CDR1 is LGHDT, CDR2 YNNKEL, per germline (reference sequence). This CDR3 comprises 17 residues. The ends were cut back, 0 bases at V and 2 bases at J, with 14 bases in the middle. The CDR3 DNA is TGTGCCAGCAGCCAAGAGGGAACAGCTAAGCCCTACAATGAGCAGTTCTTC. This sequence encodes CASSQEGTAKPYNEQFF.

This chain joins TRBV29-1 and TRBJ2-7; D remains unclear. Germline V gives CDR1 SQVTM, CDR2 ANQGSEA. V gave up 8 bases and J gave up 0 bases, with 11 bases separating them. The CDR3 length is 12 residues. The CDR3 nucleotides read TGCAGCACAAAGGACGGCTCCTACGAGCAGTACTTC. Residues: CSTKDGSYEQYF.

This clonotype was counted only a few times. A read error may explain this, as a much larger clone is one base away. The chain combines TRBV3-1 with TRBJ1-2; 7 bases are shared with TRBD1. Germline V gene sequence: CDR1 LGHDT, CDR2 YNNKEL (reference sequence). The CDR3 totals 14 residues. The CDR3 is CASSLMTGTHGYPF. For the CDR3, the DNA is TGTGCCAGCAGCCTAATGACAGGGACCCATGGCTACCCCTTC.

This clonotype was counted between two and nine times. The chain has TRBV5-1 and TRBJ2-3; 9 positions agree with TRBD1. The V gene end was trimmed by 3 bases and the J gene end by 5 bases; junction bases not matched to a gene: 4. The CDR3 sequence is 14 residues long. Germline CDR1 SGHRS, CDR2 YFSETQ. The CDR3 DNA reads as TGCGCCAGCAGCTCGGGACAGGGTCGAGATACGCAGTATTTT. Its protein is CASSSGQGRDTQYF.

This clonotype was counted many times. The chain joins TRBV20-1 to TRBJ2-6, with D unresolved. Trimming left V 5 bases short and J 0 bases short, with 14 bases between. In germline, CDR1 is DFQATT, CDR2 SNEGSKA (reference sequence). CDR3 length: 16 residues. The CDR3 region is CSAPIRRSSGANVLTF. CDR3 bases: TGCAGTGCTCCTATACGTCGGAGCTCTGGGGCCAACGTCCTGACTTTC.

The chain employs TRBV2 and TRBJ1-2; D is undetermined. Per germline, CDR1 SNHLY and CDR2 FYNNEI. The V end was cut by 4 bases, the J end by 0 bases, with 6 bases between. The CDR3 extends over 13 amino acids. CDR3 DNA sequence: TGTGCCAGCAGTGTTCAGGCTAACTATGGCTACACCTTC. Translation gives CASSVQANYGYTF. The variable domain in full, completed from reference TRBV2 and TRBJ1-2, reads EPEVTQTPSHQVTQMGQEVILRCVPISNHLYFYWYRQILGQKVEFLVSFYNNEISEKSEIFDDQFSVERPDGSNFTLKIRSTKLEDSAMYFCASSVQANYGYTFGSGTRLTVV.

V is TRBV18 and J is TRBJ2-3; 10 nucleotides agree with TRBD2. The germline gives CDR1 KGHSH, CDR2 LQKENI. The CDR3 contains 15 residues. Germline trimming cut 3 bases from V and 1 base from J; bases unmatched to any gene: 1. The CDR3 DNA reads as TGTGCCAGCTCACCCAGCGGGGGGGGCACAGATACGCAGTATTTT. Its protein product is CASSPSGGGTDTQYF.

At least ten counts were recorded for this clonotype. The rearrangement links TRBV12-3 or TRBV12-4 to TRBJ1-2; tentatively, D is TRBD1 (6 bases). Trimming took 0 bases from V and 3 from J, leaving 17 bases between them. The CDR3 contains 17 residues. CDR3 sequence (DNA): TGTGCCAGCAGTTTAGCCCCTACTTGGACAGCCGACTATGGCTACACCTTC. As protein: CASSLAPTWTADYGYTF.

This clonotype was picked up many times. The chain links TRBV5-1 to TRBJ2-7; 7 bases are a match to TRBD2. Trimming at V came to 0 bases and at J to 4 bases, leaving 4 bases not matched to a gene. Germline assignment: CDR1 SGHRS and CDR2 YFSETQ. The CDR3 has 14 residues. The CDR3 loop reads CASSLGLASYEQYF. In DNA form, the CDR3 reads TGCGCCAGCAGCTTGGGACTAGCCTCGTACGAGCAGTACTTC.

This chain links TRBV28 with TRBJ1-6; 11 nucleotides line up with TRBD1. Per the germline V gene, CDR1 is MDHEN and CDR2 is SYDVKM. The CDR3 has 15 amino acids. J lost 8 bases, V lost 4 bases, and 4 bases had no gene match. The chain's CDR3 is CASSSPGQGDSPLHF. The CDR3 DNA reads TGTGCCAGCAGTTCCCCGGGACAGGGGGATTCACCCCTCCACTTT.

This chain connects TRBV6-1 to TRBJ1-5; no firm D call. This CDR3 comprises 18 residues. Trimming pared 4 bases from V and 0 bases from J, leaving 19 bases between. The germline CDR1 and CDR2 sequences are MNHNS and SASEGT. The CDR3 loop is CASSVLGRVDYSNQPQHF. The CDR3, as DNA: TGTGCCAGCAGTGTCCTGGGGAGGGTTGACTATAGCAATCAGCCCCAGCATTTT.

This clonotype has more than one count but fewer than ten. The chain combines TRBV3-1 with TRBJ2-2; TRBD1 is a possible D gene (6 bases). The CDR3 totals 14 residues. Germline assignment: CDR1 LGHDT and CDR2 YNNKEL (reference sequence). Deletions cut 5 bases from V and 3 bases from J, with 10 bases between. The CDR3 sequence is CASSRRQDTGELFF. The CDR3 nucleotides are TGTGCCAGCAGCAGACGACAGGACACCGGGGAGCTGTTTTTT.

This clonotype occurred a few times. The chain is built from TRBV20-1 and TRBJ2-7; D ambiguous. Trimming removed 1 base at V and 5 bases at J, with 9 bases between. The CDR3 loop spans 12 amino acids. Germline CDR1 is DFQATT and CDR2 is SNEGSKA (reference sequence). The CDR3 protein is CSARAILDEQYF. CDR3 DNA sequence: TGCAGTGCTAGAGCGATTTTAGACGAGCAGTACTTC.